This is a list of T cell receptor beta chains from one sample in a study of a mutant IDH1 vaccine in newly diagnosed glioma. The repertoire was sequenced with immunoSEQ multiplex PCR; TCRdb's copy has only in-frame clones and lacks some. The sample lists under 40,000 clones, more than 65% seen once, with approximately 15% in the top ten. For these TCRs, the target antigens are not known. The sample was PBMCs, taken from a glioma patient whose treatment included an IDH1 peptide vaccine. The receptors stem from a young man with glioma. Each CDR3 is given with its conserved first and last residue. Fields, in order: V gene, clone size, J gene, D gene, CDR3 DNA, CDR3 protein. A D gene is named only where the DNA matches it firmly. Clone size is stated in some rows and not others, as once, few, many or a class when expanded.

v_gene: TRBV14
abundance: -
j_gene: TRBJ2-3
d_gene: TRBD1
CDR3nt: TGTGCCAGCAGCCGCCGACAGGGATACACAGATACGCAGTATTTT
CDR3aa: CASSRRQGYTDTQYF

v_gene: TRBV5-4
abundance: once
j_gene: TRBJ2-7
d_gene: -
CDR3nt: TGTGCCAGCAGCTTGGAGAGTTACGAGCAGTACTTC
CDR3aa: CASSLESYEQYF

v_gene: TRBV2
abundance: -
j_gene: TRBJ1-5
d_gene: -
CDR3nt: TGTGCCAGCAGTGAAAGGGATATTCAGCCCCAGCATTTT
CDR3aa: CASSERDIQPQHF

v_gene: TRBV28
abundance: -
j_gene: TRBJ1-1
d_gene: -
CDR3nt: TGTGCCAGCAGTTTTGTCCAGGGAAGAGGGACTGAAGCTTTCTTT
CDR3aa: CASSFVQGRGTEAFF

v_gene: TRBV6-4
abundance: many
j_gene: TRBJ2-2
d_gene: -
CDR3nt: TGTGCCAGCAGTGATACTGGCGGATCCGCCGGGGAGCTGTTTTTT
CDR3aa: CASSDTGGSAGELFF

v_gene: TRBV6-5
abundance: -
j_gene: TRBJ2-1
d_gene: TRBD2
CDR3nt: TGTGCCAGCAGGGTTACTAGCGGGGCAAACAATGAGCAGTTCTTC
CDR3aa: CASRVTSGANNEQFF

v_gene: TRBV5-6
abundance: -
j_gene: TRBJ1-2
d_gene: -
CDR3nt: TGTGCCAGCAGCTTAATTAGCTATGGCTACACCTTC
CDR3aa: CASSLISYGYTF

v_gene: TRBV18
abundance: -
j_gene: TRBJ2-7
d_gene: -
CDR3nt: TGTGCCAGCTCATCCCGGGACTTACCCTACGAGCAGTACTTC
CDR3aa: CASSSRDLPYEQYF

v_gene: TRBV6-4
abundance: -
j_gene: TRBJ2-1
d_gene: TRBD2
CDR3nt: TGTGCCAGCAGCTTATCCGGGACTAGCTACAATGAGCAGTTCTTC
CDR3aa: CASSLSGTSYNEQFF

v_gene: TRBV7-9
abundance: few
j_gene: TRBJ2-3
d_gene: -
CDR3nt: TGTGCCAGCAGCTCACTGGATTTT
CDR3aa: CASSSLDF

v_gene: TRBV7-8
abundance: -
j_gene: TRBJ1-2
d_gene: -
CDR3nt: TGTGCCAGCAGCTTAGCTAGGGATAACTATGGCTACACCTTC
CDR3aa: CASSLARDNYGYTF

v_gene: TRBV5-4
abundance: -
j_gene: TRBJ1-4
d_gene: -
CDR3nt: TGTGCCAGCAGCTTGGGGACACATAATGAAAAACTGTTTTTT
CDR3aa: CASSLGTHNEKLFF

v_gene: TRBV5-1
abundance: -
j_gene: TRBJ1-2
d_gene: -
CDR3nt: TGCGCCAGCAGTTTGGACAGCTCCAGCCTATATGGCTACACCTTC
CDR3aa: CASSLDSSSLYGYTF

v_gene: TRBV9
abundance: once
j_gene: TRBJ1-1
d_gene: -
CDR3nt: TGTGCCAGCAGCGTAGCTACAGTAGGCAGGGTGAACACTGAAGCTTTCTTT
CDR3aa: CASSVATVGRVNTEAFF

v_gene: TRBV29-1
abundance: -
j_gene: TRBJ2-1
d_gene: TRBD2
CDR3nt: TGCAGCGCCTACGGGACTAGCGGCTCCTACAATGAGCAGTTCTTC
CDR3aa: CSAYGTSGSYNEQFF

v_gene: TRBV4-1
abundance: -
j_gene: TRBJ1-5
d_gene: TRBD1
CDR3nt: TGCGCCAGCAGCCAAGCAGGGGGGGGCAATCAGCCCCAGCATTTT
CDR3aa: CASSQAGGGNQPQHF

v_gene: TRBV2
abundance: -
j_gene: TRBJ2-7
d_gene: TRBD2
CDR3nt: TGTGCCAGCAGTGAAGGGCTAGCGGGCTTTTCCTACGAGCAGTACTTC
CDR3aa: CASSEGLAGFSYEQYF

v_gene: TRBV15
abundance: -
j_gene: TRBJ1-1
d_gene: -
CDR3nt: TGTGCCACCAGCAGAGGGGGACGAAGCACTGAAGCTTTCTTT
CDR3aa: CATSRGGRSTEAFF

v_gene: TRBV19
abundance: -
j_gene: TRBJ2-2
d_gene: TRBD2
CDR3nt: TGTGCCAGTAGTATACTAGCGGTGAACACCGGGGAGCTGTTTTTT
CDR3aa: CASSILAVNTGELFF

v_gene: TRBV30
abundance: few
j_gene: TRBJ1-1
d_gene: -
CDR3nt: TGTGCCTGGAGTGTAGGAGGGAGGGGGATAGGATCCACTGAAGCTTTCTTT
CDR3aa: CAWSVGGRGIGSTEAFF

v_gene: TRBV10-3
abundance: -
j_gene: TRBJ1-2
d_gene: TRBD1
CDR3nt: TGTGCCATCAGTTCTCGGGACAGGGGAAGAGCTAACTATGGCTACACCTTC
CDR3aa: CAISSRDRGRANYGYTF

v_gene: TRBV12-5
abundance: -
j_gene: TRBJ2-2
d_gene: TRBD1
CDR3nt: TGTGCTAGTGGCCCGGGACAGGAAAACACCGGGGAGCTGTTTTTT
CDR3aa: CASGPGQENTGELFF

v_gene: TRBV18
abundance: -
j_gene: TRBJ1-1
d_gene: -
CDR3nt: TGTGCCAGCTCTCTAGACAAAGGGAACACTGAAGCTTTCTTT
CDR3aa: CASSLDKGNTEAFF

v_gene: TRBV6-1
abundance: -
j_gene: TRBJ2-7
d_gene: TRBD1
CDR3nt: TGTGCCAGCAGGGGGCCATATCCGGGACAGCGGTACTTC
CDR3aa: CASRGPYPGQRYF

v_gene: TRBV15
abundance: -
j_gene: TRBJ2-3
d_gene: -
CDR3nt: TGTGCCACCAGCAAAACCAGGATCCCAGATACGCAGTATTTT
CDR3aa: CATSKTRIPDTQYF

v_gene: TRBV5-1
abundance: -
j_gene: TRBJ2-3
d_gene: TRBD1
CDR3nt: TGCGCCAGCAGCTTGGGAGCAATTCGGACAGGGGGTAGCACAGATACGCAGTATTTT
CDR3aa: CASSLGAIRTGGSTDTQYF

v_gene: TRBV6-1
abundance: -
j_gene: TRBJ1-5
d_gene: TRBD1
CDR3nt: TGTGCCAGCAGGAGGGACAGGGGGCAGTATCAGCCCCAGCATTTT
CDR3aa: CASRRDRGQYQPQHF

v_gene: TRBV5-1
abundance: -
j_gene: TRBJ2-4
d_gene: -
CDR3nt: TGCGCCAGCAGCTTCGGACAGTCCGGCGGTAAAAACATTCAGTACTTC
CDR3aa: CASSFGQSGGKNIQYF

v_gene: TRBV27
abundance: -
j_gene: TRBJ2-7
d_gene: TRBD2
CDR3nt: TGTGCCAGCAGTCTCAGGACTAGCGAATACGAGCAGTACTTC
CDR3aa: CASSLRTSEYEQYF

v_gene: TRBV5-1
abundance: -
j_gene: TRBJ1-2
d_gene: TRBD1
CDR3nt: TGCGCCAGCAGCTCCCCCGGGACAGGGGGATTTGGCTACACCTTC
CDR3aa: CASSSPGTGGFGYTF

v_gene: TRBV15
abundance: -
j_gene: TRBJ1-2
d_gene: -
CDR3nt: TGTGCCACCAGCAGAGAGAAGGAAGGTCGCGGCTACACCTTC
CDR3aa: CATSREKEGRGYTF

v_gene: TRBV30
abundance: -
j_gene: TRBJ2-5
d_gene: TRBD2
CDR3nt: TGTGCCTGGAGTGTGCAAACGGGACTAGCGGGCCGAGAGACCCAGTACTTC
CDR3aa: CAWSVQTGLAGRETQYF

v_gene: TRBV7-7
abundance: -
j_gene: TRBJ2-7
d_gene: TRBD1
CDR3nt: TGTGCCAGCAGCCCCGGGACAGGGAGCTACGAGCAGTACTTC
CDR3aa: CASSPGTGSYEQYF

v_gene: TRBV19
abundance: few
j_gene: TRBJ2-7
d_gene: TRBD1
CDR3nt: TGTGCCAGTAGTATGGGACAGTCCTACGAGCAGTACTTC
CDR3aa: CASSMGQSYEQYF

v_gene: TRBV30
abundance: -
j_gene: TRBJ2-2
d_gene: -
CDR3nt: TGTGCCTGGAGTGGGGACATCAACACCGGGGAGCTGTTTTTT
CDR3aa: CAWSGDINTGELFF

v_gene: TRBV6-5
abundance: few
j_gene: TRBJ1-3
d_gene: -
CDR3nt: TGTGCCAGCAGTTACTCGGCGGATCTTGGAAACACCATATATTTT
CDR3aa: CASSYSADLGNTIYF

v_gene: TRBV6-4
abundance: -
j_gene: TRBJ1-1
d_gene: -
CDR3nt: TGTGCCAGCACTTCGGGGCCCTGGGACACTGAAGCTTTCTTT
CDR3aa: CASTSGPWDTEAFF

v_gene: TRBV19
abundance: -
j_gene: TRBJ1-5
d_gene: -
CDR3nt: TGTGCCAGTAGTATCACAGGCGACAATCAGCCCCAGCATTTT
CDR3aa: CASSITGDNQPQHF

v_gene: TRBV4-1
abundance: -
j_gene: TRBJ1-1
d_gene: -
CDR3nt: TGCGCCAGCAGGCGGACGGCGGGAGACACTGAAGCTTTCTTT
CDR3aa: CASRRTAGDTEAFF

v_gene: TRBV11-1
abundance: -
j_gene: TRBJ1-2
d_gene: -
CDR3nt: TGTGCCAGCAGCCCGCTCAGATCCGGCTATGGCTACACCTTC
CDR3aa: CASSPLRSGYGYTF

v_gene: TRBV10-3
abundance: -
j_gene: TRBJ2-5
d_gene: TRBD1
CDR3nt: TGTGCCATCAGTGCCGACAGGGTCCAAGAGACCCAGTACTTC
CDR3aa: CAISADRVQETQYF

v_gene: TRBV5-1
abundance: -
j_gene: TRBJ2-1
d_gene: TRBD2
CDR3nt: TGCGCCAGCAGCTTGGGACTAGCGGGAGGGCCTTCAAATGAGCAGTTCTTC
CDR3aa: CASSLGLAGGPSNEQFF

v_gene: TRBV6-1
abundance: -
j_gene: TRBJ2-6
d_gene: -
CDR3nt: TGTGCCAGCAGTGGGGGCAGCGGAAGCTCTGGGGCCAACGTCCTGACTTTC
CDR3aa: CASSGGSGSSGANVLTF

v_gene: TRBV5-1
abundance: -
j_gene: TRBJ1-4
d_gene: -
CDR3nt: TGCGCCAGCAGCTGGACGGCTTCTAATGAAAAACTGTTTTTT
CDR3aa: CASSWTASNEKLFF

v_gene: TRBV6-4
abundance: -
j_gene: TRBJ2-2
d_gene: -
CDR3nt: TGTGCCAGCAGTGCTGGGGACACCGGGGAGCTGTTTTTT
CDR3aa: CASSAGDTGELFF

v_gene: TRBV6-1
abundance: -
j_gene: TRBJ2-7
d_gene: -
CDR3nt: TGTGCCACCCGACCTGGGGCCTGGGACGAGCAGTACTTC
CDR3aa: CATRPGAWDEQYF

v_gene: TRBV7-2
abundance: -
j_gene: TRBJ1-1
d_gene: -
CDR3nt: TGTGCCAGCAGGAGTATGAACACTGAAGCTTTCTTT
CDR3aa: CASRSMNTEAFF

v_gene: TRBV2
abundance: -
j_gene: TRBJ2-2
d_gene: TRBD1
CDR3nt: TGTGCCAGCAGTGTACAGGGGATCGGGGAGCTGTTTTTT
CDR3aa: CASSVQGIGELFF

v_gene: TRBV5-1
abundance: once
j_gene: TRBJ2-1
d_gene: TRBD2
CDR3nt: TGCGCCAGCAGCTTGGCCTGGGGAGGGCCGAGGGATGAGCAGTTCTTC
CDR3aa: CASSLAWGGPRDEQFF

v_gene: TRBV5-6
abundance: -
j_gene: TRBJ2-7
d_gene: -
CDR3nt: TGTGCCAGCAGCTTGGGACAGAGACCTACTGAGCAGTACTTC
CDR3aa: CASSLGQRPTEQYF

v_gene: TRBV5-1
abundance: -
j_gene: TRBJ2-1
d_gene: -
CDR3nt: TGCGCCAGCAGCTTGTCCGGGAATGCATACAATGAGCAGTTCTTC
CDR3aa: CASSLSGNAYNEQFF

v_gene: TRBV4-1
abundance: -
j_gene: TRBJ1-2
d_gene: TRBD1
CDR3nt: TGCGCCAGCAGCCAACTACTAGGGGCAGGGGGTACCTATGGCTACACCTTC
CDR3aa: CASSQLLGAGGTYGYTF